What follows are 3 T cell receptor beta chains derived from one specimen sequenced in a study of CD8+CD57+ T cells in acquired aplastic anemia. CDR3 and TCR beta VDJ profiling relied on a genomic DNA template. TCRdb redid the calling of the reads with MiXCR, one entry per CDR3 protein. The repertoire includes 400,000 to 500,000 distinct CDR3 sequences, 55% to 70% of them detected once, and 4% sits in the top ten. Sequenced sample: sorted CD4+, CD8+, or CD8+CD57+ T cells (not recorded which) from PBMCs. All receptors derive from a human donor in good health, serving as a control.

V gene TRBV20-1 combines with J gene TRBJ1-2; tentative D call: TRBD1 (6 bases). The CDR3 contains 14 residues. Germline lookup yields CDR1 DFQATT and CDR2 SNEGSKA (reference sequence). V lost 7 bases and J 0 bases, leaving 15 bases between the germline ends. This CDR3 is CSVPLKGANYGYTF. The CDR3 region has the DNA TGCAGTGTGCCCCTGAAGGGGGCTAACTATGGCTACACCTTC.

In regard to this clonotype: Here the CDR3 omits its conserved ending phenylalanine or tryptophan, so a read error is the likely source. Because the CDR3's place on the DNA is in doubt, the DNA is left out and the CDR3 is given as listed by TCRdb. This chain joins TRBV10-3 and TRBJ1-5. In germline, CDR1 is ENHRY, CDR2 SYGVKD. The CDR3 totals 14 residues, both ends included. The CDR3 here is CATSSDRELHTEQL.

The genes are TRBV7-3 and TRBJ2-1, with D possibly matching TRBD2 (6 bases). Germline values: CDR1 SGHTA, CDR2 FQGTGA. V dropped 5 bases and J dropped 14 bases, with 22 bases sitting between them. CDR3 length equals 14 residues. This CDR3 reads CASSPLAVPNVEFF. CDR3 nucleotides: TGTGCCAGCAGCCCGTTAGCGGTGCCCAATGTGGAGTTCTTC.